The rows below give T cell receptor beta chains drawn from one sample of a study of PD-1 blockade in classical Hodgkin lymphoma. Sequencing used immunoSEQ multiplex PCR; TCRdb keeps in-frame clones, though not all of them. The sample lists around 50,000 clones, about 75% occurring once. The sample here was peripheral blood mononuclear cells (PBMCs), taken before the fourth cycle of nivolumab. These receptors originate from a human donor with classical Hodgkin lymphoma. The CDR3 runs from the conserved cysteine through the conserved F or W. The D gene is left open where the match is weak. The size of a clone is reported for some rows only, either as once, few or many, or as a class for expanded clones.

v_gene: TRBV11-2
abundance: few
j_gene: TRBJ1-1
d_gene: -
CDR3aa: CASSFDVNTEAFF
CDR3nt: TGTGCCAGCAGCTTCGATGTGAACACTGAAGCTTTCTTT

v_gene: TRBV6-6
abundance: -
j_gene: TRBJ2-6
d_gene: -
CDR3aa: CASGAGANVLTF
CDR3nt: TGTGCCAGCGGGGCTGGGGCCAACGTCCTGACTTTC

v_gene: TRBV5-6
abundance: few
j_gene: TRBJ1-3
d_gene: TRBD1
CDR3aa: CASSFETGARGNTIYF
CDR3nt: TGTGCCAGCAGCTTTGAGACAGGGGCTAGAGGAAACACCATATATTTT

v_gene: TRBV6-6
abundance: -
j_gene: TRBJ1-1
d_gene: -
CDR3aa: CASSYSSFQAAFF
CDR3nt: TGTGCCAGCAGTTATTCCAGTTTTCAGGCAGCTTTCTTT

v_gene: TRBV2
abundance: once
j_gene: TRBJ2-7
d_gene: TRBD1
CDR3aa: CASSGTGTGVFLQYF
CDR3nt: TGTGCCAGCAGTGGGACCGGGACAGGGGTCTTTTTGCAGTACTTC

v_gene: TRBV5-4
abundance: -
j_gene: TRBJ2-2
d_gene: -
CDR3aa: CASSSTSDTGELFF
CDR3nt: TGTGCCAGCAGCTCCACCTCGGACACCGGGGAGCTGTTTTTT

v_gene: TRBV2
abundance: -
j_gene: TRBJ2-1
d_gene: TRBD1
CDR3aa: CASSRDRGEYNEQFF
CDR3nt: TGTGCCAGCAGCCGGGACAGGGGGGAATACAATGAGCAGTTCTTC

v_gene: TRBV19
abundance: -
j_gene: TRBJ1-5
d_gene: -
CDR3aa: CASSIFGGISNQPQHF
CDR3nt: TGTGCCAGTAGTATCTTCGGGGGCATAAGCAATCAGCCCCAGCATTTT

v_gene: TRBV19
abundance: -
j_gene: TRBJ2-1
d_gene: TRBD2
CDR3aa: CASSFGTNGAQFF
CDR3nt: TGTGCCAGTAGTTTCGGGACTAACGGGGCGCAGTTCTTC

v_gene: TRBV5-1
abundance: -
j_gene: TRBJ1-5
d_gene: -
CDR3aa: CASSLVGDPNQPQHF
CDR3nt: TGCGCCAGCAGCTTGGTGGGAGACCCAAATCAGCCCCAGCATTTT

v_gene: TRBV5-6
abundance: -
j_gene: TRBJ2-5
d_gene: TRBD1
CDR3aa: CASSLKGQGLQETQYF
CDR3nt: TGTGCCAGCAGCTTGAAGGGACAGGGGCTCCAAGAGACCCAGTACTTC

v_gene: TRBV4-3
abundance: -
j_gene: TRBJ2-2
d_gene: -
CDR3aa: CASSQPTGELFF
CDR3nt: TGCGCCAGCAGCCAACCTACCGGGGAGCTGTTTTTT

v_gene: TRBV2
abundance: once
j_gene: TRBJ1-2
d_gene: TRBD1
CDR3aa: CASSRSGTGNGGYTF
CDR3nt: TGTGCCAGCAGTCGCTCCGGGACAGGGAACGGTGGCTACACCTTC

v_gene: TRBV27
abundance: -
j_gene: TRBJ1-6
d_gene: TRBD1
CDR3aa: CASSLFTGGYSPLHF
CDR3nt: TGTGCCAGCAGTTTATTTACAGGGGGATACTCACCCCTCCACTTT

v_gene: TRBV5-4
abundance: -
j_gene: TRBJ1-5
d_gene: -
CDR3aa: CASSSTGSGNQPQHF
CDR3nt: TGTGCCAGCAGCTCTACGGGTTCGGGCAATCAGCCCCAGCATTTT

v_gene: TRBV28
abundance: -
j_gene: TRBJ2-3
d_gene: TRBD2
CDR3aa: CASSFQGLAGVGPDTQYF
CDR3nt: TGTGCCAGCAGTTTCCAGGGACTAGCGGGCGTCGGTCCAGATACGCAGTATTTT

v_gene: TRBV5-1
abundance: -
j_gene: TRBJ2-3
d_gene: TRBD2
CDR3aa: CASRKGLAGSTDTQYF
CDR3nt: TGCGCCAGCAGGAAGGGACTAGCGGGAAGCACAGATACGCAGTATTTT

v_gene: TRBV28
abundance: -
j_gene: TRBJ2-7
d_gene: TRBD2
CDR3aa: CASSGTSGSREQYF
CDR3nt: TGTGCCAGCAGTGGGACTAGCGGGAGCCGCGAGCAGTACTTC

v_gene: TRBV27
abundance: -
j_gene: TRBJ1-2
d_gene: -
CDR3aa: CASGSGNYGYTF
CDR3nt: TGTGCCAGCGGGTCGGGCAACTATGGCTACACCTTC

v_gene: TRBV6-4
abundance: once
j_gene: TRBJ1-2
d_gene: TRBD1
CDR3aa: CASSPGTGAYGYTF
CDR3nt: TGTGCCAGCAGTCCCGGGACAGGGGCTTATGGCTACACCTTC

v_gene: TRBV19
abundance: few
j_gene: TRBJ2-6
d_gene: -
CDR3aa: CASSSISGSGANVLTF
CDR3nt: TGTGCCAGTAGTAGTATTTCGGGCTCTGGGGCCAACGTCCTGACTTTC

v_gene: TRBV28
abundance: -
j_gene: TRBJ1-2
d_gene: -
CDR3aa: CASSPRGNYGYTF
CDR3nt: TGTGCCAGCAGCCCCCGGGGGAACTATGGCTACACCTTC

v_gene: TRBV29-1
abundance: -
j_gene: TRBJ2-3
d_gene: -
CDR3aa: CSASTFSTDTQYF
CDR3nt: TGCAGCGCTTCTACTTTCAGCACAGATACGCAGTATTTT

v_gene: TRBV4-1
abundance: -
j_gene: TRBJ2-5
d_gene: TRBD2
CDR3aa: CASSQATGLAAETQYF
CDR3nt: TGCGCCAGCAGCCAAGCCACTGGACTAGCGGCAGAGACCCAGTACTTC

v_gene: TRBV4-1
abundance: -
j_gene: TRBJ1-1
d_gene: -
CDR3aa: CASSPSQTRSTEAFF
CDR3nt: TGCGCCAGCAGCCCTTCTCAGACGCGGAGCACTGAAGCTTTCTTT

v_gene: TRBV5-1
abundance: once
j_gene: TRBJ2-3
d_gene: -
CDR3aa: CASSLVTLSTDTQYF
CDR3nt: TGCGCCAGCAGCTTGGTTACGCTTAGCACAGATACGCAGTATTTT

v_gene: TRBV15
abundance: -
j_gene: TRBJ2-1
d_gene: -
CDR3aa: CATRSGIYNEQFF
CDR3nt: TGTGCCACCCGATCCGGTATATACAATGAGCAGTTCTTC

v_gene: TRBV14
abundance: -
j_gene: TRBJ2-7
d_gene: -
CDR3aa: CASSHSDKQYF
CDR3nt: TGTGCCAGCAGCCACTCTGACAAGCAGTACTTC

v_gene: TRBV29-1
abundance: -
j_gene: TRBJ2-7
d_gene: TRBD1
CDR3aa: CSVEGQPPHEQYF
CDR3nt: TGCAGCGTTGAGGGACAGCCACCCCACGAGCAGTACTTC

v_gene: TRBV10-1
abundance: many
j_gene: TRBJ2-1
d_gene: -
CDR3aa: CASSESQGHEQFF
CDR3nt: TGCGCCAGCAGTGAGTCACAGGGCCATGAGCAGTTCTTC

v_gene: TRBV29-1
abundance: -
j_gene: TRBJ1-2
d_gene: -
CDR3aa: CSARTAWGYGYTF
CDR3nt: TGCAGCGCACGGACAGCCTGGGGCTATGGCTACACCTTC

v_gene: TRBV30
abundance: -
j_gene: TRBJ2-7
d_gene: -
CDR3aa: CASTPGADYPEQYF
CDR3nt: TGTGCGTCCACCCCGGGAGCTGATTATCCCGAGCAGTACTTC

v_gene: TRBV4-1
abundance: -
j_gene: TRBJ2-5
d_gene: -
CDR3aa: CASRKDSLQETQYF
CDR3nt: TGCGCCAGCAGGAAAGACTCTCTACAAGAGACCCAGTACTTC

v_gene: TRBV19
abundance: -
j_gene: TRBJ2-1
d_gene: -
CDR3aa: CASTPTTYNEQFF
CDR3nt: TGTGCCAGTACCCCGACTACCTACAATGAGCAGTTCTTC

v_gene: TRBV5-5
abundance: -
j_gene: TRBJ2-7
d_gene: -
CDR3aa: CASSFKAYEQYF
CDR3nt: TGTGCCAGCAGCTTTAAGGCCTACGAGCAGTACTTC

v_gene: TRBV6-6
abundance: -
j_gene: TRBJ2-7
d_gene: -
CDR3aa: CASSYLLSRGTYEQYF
CDR3nt: TGTGCCAGCAGTTACTTGCTAAGCAGGGGTACCTACGAGCAGTACTTC

v_gene: TRBV9
abundance: -
j_gene: TRBJ2-3
d_gene: -
CDR3aa: CASSVRSRITDTQYF
CDR3nt: TGTGCCAGCAGCGTAAGGTCCCGGATCACAGATACGCAGTATTTT

v_gene: TRBV4-1
abundance: -
j_gene: TRBJ1-4
d_gene: TRBD1
CDR3aa: CASSQLDRAREKLFF
CDR3nt: TGCGCCAGCAGCCAATTGGACAGGGCAAGGGAAAAACTGTTTTTT

v_gene: TRBV27
abundance: -
j_gene: TRBJ2-1
d_gene: -
CDR3aa: CASSSPPSSSYNEQFF
CDR3nt: TGTGCCAGCAGTTCCCCCCCTTCCAGCTCCTACAATGAGCAGTTCTTC

v_gene: TRBV7-9
abundance: medium-sized
j_gene: TRBJ1-2
d_gene: -
CDR3aa: CASSLGGNGYTF
CDR3nt: TGTGCCAGCAGCTTAGGTGGAAATGGCTACACCTTC

v_gene: TRBV5-6
abundance: few
j_gene: TRBJ2-7
d_gene: TRBD1
CDR3aa: CASSPRTGSEQYF
CDR3nt: TGTGCCAGCAGCCCAAGGACAGGGAGCGAGCAGTACTTC

v_gene: TRBV5-6
abundance: -
j_gene: TRBJ1-5
d_gene: TRBD1
CDR3aa: CASSRTGKSNQPQHF
CDR3nt: TGTGCCAGCAGCCGGACAGGGAAGAGCAATCAGCCCCAGCATTTT

v_gene: TRBV28
abundance: -
j_gene: TRBJ2-3
d_gene: TRBD2
CDR3aa: CASSLSREFSDTQYF
CDR3nt: TGTGCCAGCAGCCTTTCGCGGGAGTTTTCGGATACGCAGTATTTT

v_gene: TRBV25-1
abundance: -
j_gene: TRBJ1-4
d_gene: TRBD1
CDR3aa: CASTWTGSNEKLFF
CDR3nt: TGTGCCAGCACCTGGACAGGGTCTAATGAAAAACTGTTTTTT

v_gene: TRBV19
abundance: -
j_gene: TRBJ2-1
d_gene: -
CDR3aa: CASSTGPTTYNEQFF
CDR3nt: TGTGCCAGTAGTACAGGACCAACCACCTACAATGAGCAGTTCTTC

v_gene: TRBV28
abundance: once
j_gene: TRBJ1-2
d_gene: TRBD1
CDR3aa: CASSAGQGTYGYTF
CDR3nt: TGTGCCAGCAGTGCGGGACAGGGTACCTATGGCTACACCTTC

v_gene: TRBV19
abundance: -
j_gene: TRBJ2-2
d_gene: TRBD2
CDR3aa: CASTGTSVAGELFF
CDR3nt: TGTGCCAGTACCGGGACTAGCGTCGCCGGGGAGCTGTTTTTT

v_gene: TRBV28
abundance: once
j_gene: TRBJ1-4
d_gene: -
CDR3aa: CASSLGESTNEKLFF
CDR3nt: TGTGCCAGCAGTTTAGGAGAGTCAACTAATGAAAAACTGTTTTTT

v_gene: TRBV6-8
abundance: -
j_gene: TRBJ2-1
d_gene: -
CDR3aa: CASSYVGNEQFF
CDR3nt: TGTGCCAGCAGTTACGTGGGGAATGAGCAGTTCTTC

v_gene: TRBV7-9
abundance: many
j_gene: TRBJ1-1
d_gene: -
CDR3aa: CASSLEQTMNTEAFF
CDR3nt: TGTGCCAGCAGCTTAGAACAGACGATGAACACTGAAGCTTTCTTT

v_gene: TRBV6-5
abundance: -
j_gene: TRBJ2-7
d_gene: TRBD2
CDR3aa: CASNTGLGRSKEQYF
CDR3nt: TGTGCCAGCAACACCGGACTAGGGCGGTCTAAAGAGCAGTACTTC

v_gene: TRBV19
abundance: few
j_gene: TRBJ1-1
d_gene: -
CDR3aa: CASSMVPRLTEAFF
CDR3nt: TGTGCCAGTAGTATGGTTCCCAGGTTGACTGAAGCTTTCTTT

v_gene: TRBV7-9
abundance: -
j_gene: TRBJ2-3
d_gene: -
CDR3aa: CASSAGAGWDTDTQYF
CDR3nt: TGTGCCAGCAGCGCCGGTGCAGGGTGGGACACAGATACGCAGTATTTT

v_gene: TRBV5-1
abundance: -
j_gene: TRBJ2-7
d_gene: -
CDR3aa: CASSLLTGSSYEQYF
CDR3nt: TGCGCCAGCAGCTTGTTAACGGGAAGCTCCTACGAGCAGTACTTC